The present T cell receptor (beta chain) was sequenced within a study of graft-versus-host responses after intestinal transplantation. TCRdb's table, derived via immunoSEQ multiplex PCR, lists solely in-frame clones and lacks some. The table records 65,000 to 90,000 clones, 89% of them present only once. Study-wide results and limits: Marrow from the recipient contained GvH clones, some of which had appeared first in ileum or blood.

In the case of this clone: Its specificity is unknown.

V gave up 3 bases and J gave up 6 bases, with 8 bases separating them. The CDR3 totals 12 residues. Germline V gene lookup returns CDR1 MDHEN and CDR2 SYDVKM. Sequencing was performed on unstimulated CD8+ T cells sorted from spleen or lymph node cells, taken before intestinal transplant. The chain is built from TRBV28 and TRBJ1-1; possibly TRBD1 for D (5 bases). This clonotype was sampled from a human donor who received an intestinal transplant. In DNA form, the CDR3 reads TGTGCCAGCAGTTTCGGACACCCTGAAGCTTTCTTT. Amino acids: CASSFGHPEAFF.